The clone carrying this T cell receptor (beta chain) was recorded many times. Its antigen is still unknown. Time point here: patch test 1, 2 weeks after DPC sensitization. Sample treatment: therapeutic diphenylcyclopropenone sensitization with weekly scalp DPC. This sample is drawn from a study of human T cells and chemical hapten exposure. Study information: The patients, most of them female, presented with alopecia areata, totalis or universalis. Notes on the study in general: With DPC sensitization, TCRs exceeding 1 in 1000 frequency showed no change.

Unique molecular identifiers were affixed to discrete cDNA molecules within the library. Per the authors' pipeline: Samples had a median of roughly 100,000 TCRs, ranging about 23,224 to 700,000. Via MiXCR, TCRdb re-called the RACE reads, giving one row per CDR3 protein. For this entry, the V and J calls and clone size follow TCRdb and not the study's own pipeline. The sample records about 120,000 distinct CDR3 sequences, roughly an eighth being singletons. V shed 1 base, J shed 6 bases, and the junction held 13 bases outside the gene matches. There are 18 residues in the CDR3. This chain uses TRBV5-7 with TRBJ1-6, with 7 positions matching TRBD1. TRBV5-7 carries the ORF label, with uncertain function. The receptor was isolated from a man aged 18 to 35 with alopecia areata. Some clones in this sample may be carry-over from other donors' samples. Sequencing was performed on whole blood, taken in connection with sensitization to the hapten diphenylcyclopropenone (DPC). This CDR3 reads CASSLSGDREDRNSPLHF. DNA for the CDR3: TGTGCCAGCAGCTTGTCGGGAGACAGGGAAGACCGTAATTCACCCCTCCACTTT.